Listed below are T cell receptor beta chains from one sample, sequenced in a study of blood T cell repertoires in COVID-19. Sequenced by immunoSEQ multiplex PCR; TCRdb stores in-frame clones only, minus some. The top ten clones hold approximately 1.8% of a sample with about 100,000 clones, 85% of them seen once. Input material: peripheral blood. These receptors originate from a woman aged 65 to 85 with active or convalescent COVID-19. The CDR3 runs from the conserved cysteine through the conserved F or W. A D gene is named only where the DNA matches it firmly. Rows give clone size only sometimes, using once, few, many, or a class for an expanded clone.

>TRBD2|TRBJ2-3|TRBV18|.
TGTGCCAGCTCACCGACTAGCGGGGGAGATACGCAGTATTTT
CASSPTSGGDTQYF
>.|TRBJ2-7|TRBV12-3/TRBV12-4|.
TGTGCCAGCACATCGGGGTACGAGCAGTACTTC
CASTSGYEQYF
>.|TRBJ2-7|TRBV19|few
TGTGCCAGTATTGACAGAGCGGGGCAGTACTTC
CASIDRAGQYF
>TRBD1|TRBJ1-2|TRBV4-1|.
TGCGCCAGCAGCGCTAGGGGGACAGCGAATGGCTACACCTTC
CASSARGTANGYTF
>TRBD1|TRBJ1-1|TRBV7-7|.
TGTGCTAGCAGCTTAGACAGGGAAACTGAAGCTTTCTTT
CASSLDRETEAFF
>TRBD1|TRBJ1-2|TRBV2|.
TGTGCCAGCAGTCAGGGGGGCACCTATGGCTACACCTTC
CASSQGGTYGYTF
>TRBD2|TRBJ2-1|TRBV7-9|.
TGTGCCAGCAGCTTAGCTCTAGCGGGGACCTACAATGAGCAGTTCTTC
CASSLALAGTYNEQFF
>.|TRBJ2-7|TRBV4-2|once
TGTGCCAGCAGCCAAGGGCGAAGCGGTGGAGGGTACGAGCAGTACTTC
CASSQGRSGGGYEQYF
>.|TRBJ1-2|TRBV19|.
TGTGCCAGTAGTATCAGTGTCTATGGCTACACCTTC
CASSISVYGYTF
>.|TRBJ1-6|TRBV4-2|.
TGTGCCAGCAGCCAAGAGCATCGCACGGTTGATAATTCACCCCTCCACTTT
CASSQEHRTVDNSPLHF